The 14 T cell receptor beta chains given below trace back to one sample, sequenced in a study of blood T cell repertoires in COVID-19 (dated by TCRdb to about 2020). Library method: the immunoSEQ multiplex PCR assay. In its TCRdb copy, this immuneACCESS table keeps in-frame sequences only and misses some clones. Where compared with another copy, unresolved V genes explain less than half of these, and the others have no known cause. The sample has just over 150,000 clones on record, 90% to 95% of them singletons. Jointly, the top ten make up 4.6% of the sample. The sequencing input was peripheral blood. These receptor sequences come from a woman between 45 and 60 years old with acute or convalescent COVID-19.

V gene TRBV2 combines with J gene TRBJ1-1, with a possible D match to TRBD1 (5 bases). Germline assignment: CDR1 SNHLY and CDR2 FYNNEI. The ends were cut back, 6 bases at V and 3 bases at J, with 11 bases in the middle. The CDR3 is made up of 13 amino acids. In nucleotides, the CDR3 is TGTGCCAGCAGGCCCACAGGTGACACTGAAGCTTTCTTT. Protein: CASRPTGDTEAFF.

This chain joins TRBV30 and TRBJ1-2, with unresolved D. The CDR3 contains 13 residues. Germline V gene lookup returns CDR1 GTSNPN and CDR2 SVGIG (reference sequence). Trimming stripped 2 bases from V and 4 bases from J, with 11 bases between. The CDR3 DNA follows: TGTGCCTGGAGTCGTCTAGAACCCTATGGCTACACCTTC. It translates to CAWSRLEPYGYTF.

The V gene is TRBV5-1, the J gene TRBJ2-1; 13 bases are shared with TRBD2. Losses at the gene ends were 4 bases for V and 9 bases for J; bases not matched to a gene: 10. Germline CDR1 SGHRS, CDR2 YFSETQ. The length of the CDR3 is 16 residues. The CDR3 DNA sequence: TGCGCCAGCAGCGCAGAGGGACTAGCGGGGTCAGTTGAGCAGTTCTTC. Protein sequence: CASSAEGLAGSVEQFF.

The rearrangement joins TRBV6-5 to TRBJ1-2; TRBD1 aligns across 8 bases. The CDR3 has 12 amino acids. The germline V gene encodes CDR1 MNHEY and CDR2 SVGAGI. Germline trimming cut 8 bases from V and 7 bases from J; bases unmatched to any gene: 6. The CDR3 reads CASGTGSVGYTF. The CDR3 DNA is TGTGCCAGCGGGACAGGATCGGTTGGCTACACCTTC.

The rearrangement links TRBV28 to TRBJ2-7, with D possibly being TRBD1 (6 bases). Germline loops: CDR1 MDHEN, CDR2 SYDVKM. The CDR3 is made up of 14 amino acids. Trimming left V 5 bases short and J 0 bases short, with 11 bases between. For the CDR3, the DNA is TGTGCCAGCAGTCGACGGGACAACTCCTACGAGCAGTACTTC. It specifies CASSRRDNSYEQYF.

V gene TRBV7-2 combines with J gene TRBJ2-1; 7 nucleotides align to TRBD1. Germline V gene lookup returns CDR1 SGHTA and CDR2 FQGNSA. CDR3 size: 13 residues. The junction had 1 base not matched to a gene; V was cut back by 4 bases and J by 4 bases. CDR3 residues: CASSWGQYNEQFF. In DNA, the CDR3 is TGTGCCAGCAGCTGGGGACAGTACAATGAGCAGTTCTTC.

This chain links TRBV24-1 with TRBJ1-5; D call uncertain. The CDR3 has 15 residues. Looked up from germline, CDR1 is KGHDR and CDR2 is SFDVKD. V was shortened by 5 bases and J by 0 bases, with 10 bases between the two germline ends. The CDR3 DNA reads as TGTGCCACCAGTGGTAGAGGGAATAGCAATCAGCCCCAGCATTTT. It encodes CATSGRGNSNQPQHF.

The chain couples TRBV27 to TRBJ1-5; TRBD1 might be the D (5 bases). Germline values: CDR1 MNHEY, CDR2 SMNVEV (reference sequence). CDR3 length equals 15 residues. V dropped 5 bases and J dropped 3 bases, with 14 bases sitting between them. CDR3 residues: CASSPTRQYNQPQHF. For the CDR3, the DNA is TGTGCCAGCAGTCCCACCCGACAGTACAATCAGCCCCAGCATTTT.

The J gene is TRBJ2-7, the V gene TRBV11-2; TRBD1 agrees at 9 bases. J lost 2 bases, V lost 5 bases, and 7 bases had no gene match. Germline-derived CDR1 and CDR2 are SGHAT and FQNNGV. The CDR3 is made up of 15 amino acids. The CDR3 coding sequence is TGTGCCAGCAGCCTCGGACAGGGGATCGCCTACGAGCAGTACTTC. This sequence encodes CASSLGQGIAYEQYF.

The V and J genes are TRBV6-1 and TRBJ2-2; D ambiguous. From germline, CDR1 is MNHNS and CDR2 SASEGT. The CDR3 runs to 14 residues. Trimming stripped 0 bases from V and 6 bases from J, with 8 bases between. CDR3 in DNA: TGTGCCAGCAGTGAAGCGCTGGTAGCCGGGGAGCTGTTTTTT. Translating it yields CASSEALVAGELFF.

The rearrangement joins TRBV10-3 to TRBJ2-1; TRBD1 matches at 7 bases. CDR1 is ENHRY, CDR2 SYGVKD, per germline. The CDR3 is made up of 13 amino acids. With V trimmed by 5 bases and J by 6 bases, 4 bases remained unmatched. CDR3 protein: CAISTDRPNEQFF. CDR3 DNA: TGTGCCATCAGTACGGACAGGCCCAATGAGCAGTTCTTC.

The gene calls are TRBV5-1 and TRBJ2-5, with 8 bases identical to TRBD2. The germline CDR1 and CDR2 sequences are SGHRS and YFSETQ. CDR3 length equals 14 residues. J gave up 3 bases and V 4 bases, and 5 bases lay outside the gene matches. CDR3 sequence reads: CASSVPTSEETQYF. The CDR3 DNA reads as TGCGCCAGCAGCGTTCCGACTAGCGAAGAGACCCAGTACTTC. Full variable domain (outside the CDR3, taken from reference TRBV5-1 and TRBJ2-5): KAGVTQTPRYLIKTRGQQVTLSCSPISGHRSVSWYQQTPGQGLQFLFEYFSETQRNKGNFPGRFSGRQFSNSRSEMNVSTLELGDSALYLCASSVPTSEETQYFGPGTRLLVL.

The rearrangement joins TRBV13 to TRBJ2-7; 7 positions agree with TRBD1. Germline V lookup: CDR1 PRHDT, CDR2 FYEKMQ (reference sequence). V shed 0 bases and J 2 bases; nucleotides not matched to a gene: 7. The CDR3 totals 16 residues. DNA for the CDR3: TGTGCCAGCAGCTTAGGAAAACCGGGACAGACCTACGAGCAGTACTTC. Protein: CASSLGKPGQTYEQYF.

The gene calls are TRBV11-1 and TRBJ1-1; 7 bases are a match to TRBD1. Per germline, CDR1 SGHAT and CDR2 FQDESV (reference sequence). The CDR3 totals 13 residues. V dropped 5 bases and J dropped 4; count of bases not matched to a gene: 4. The CDR3 region has the DNA TGTGCCAGCAGCCCGGGACAGCTCACTGAAGCTTTCTTT. Translating it yields CASSPGQLTEAFF.